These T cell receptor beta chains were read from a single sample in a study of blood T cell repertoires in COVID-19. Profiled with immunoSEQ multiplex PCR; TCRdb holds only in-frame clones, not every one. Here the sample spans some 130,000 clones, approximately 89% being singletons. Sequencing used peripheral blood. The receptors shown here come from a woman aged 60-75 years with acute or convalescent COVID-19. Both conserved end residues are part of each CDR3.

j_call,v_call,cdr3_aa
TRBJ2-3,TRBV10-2,CASSERGRTDTQYF
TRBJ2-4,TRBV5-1,CASSPGGQGQNIQYF
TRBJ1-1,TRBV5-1,CASSSSTGVNTEAFF
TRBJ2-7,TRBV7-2,CASSLVLSGTYEQYF
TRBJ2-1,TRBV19,CASSPSSANNEQFF
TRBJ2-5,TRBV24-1,CATSDPLAGARETQYF
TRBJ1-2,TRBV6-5,CASSYSGQSYGYTF
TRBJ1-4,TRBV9,CASSAGTGVEKLFF
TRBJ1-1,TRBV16,CASSQLGNTEAFF
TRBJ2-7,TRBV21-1,CASSKSLYPDSWGPYEQYF